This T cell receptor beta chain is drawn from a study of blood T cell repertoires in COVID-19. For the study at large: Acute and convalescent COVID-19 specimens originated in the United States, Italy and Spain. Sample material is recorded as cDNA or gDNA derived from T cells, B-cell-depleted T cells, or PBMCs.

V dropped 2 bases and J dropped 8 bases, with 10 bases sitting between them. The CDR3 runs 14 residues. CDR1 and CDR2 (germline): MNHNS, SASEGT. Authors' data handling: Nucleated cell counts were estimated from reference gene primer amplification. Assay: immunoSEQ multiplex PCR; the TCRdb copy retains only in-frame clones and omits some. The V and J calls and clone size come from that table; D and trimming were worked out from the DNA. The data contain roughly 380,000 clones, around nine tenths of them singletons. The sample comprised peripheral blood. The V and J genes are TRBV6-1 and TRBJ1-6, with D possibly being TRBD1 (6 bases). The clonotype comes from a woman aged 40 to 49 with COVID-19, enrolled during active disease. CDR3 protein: CASSETGRDSPLHF. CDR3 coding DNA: TGTGCCAGCAGTGAAACAGGGAGAGATTCACCCCTCCACTTT.